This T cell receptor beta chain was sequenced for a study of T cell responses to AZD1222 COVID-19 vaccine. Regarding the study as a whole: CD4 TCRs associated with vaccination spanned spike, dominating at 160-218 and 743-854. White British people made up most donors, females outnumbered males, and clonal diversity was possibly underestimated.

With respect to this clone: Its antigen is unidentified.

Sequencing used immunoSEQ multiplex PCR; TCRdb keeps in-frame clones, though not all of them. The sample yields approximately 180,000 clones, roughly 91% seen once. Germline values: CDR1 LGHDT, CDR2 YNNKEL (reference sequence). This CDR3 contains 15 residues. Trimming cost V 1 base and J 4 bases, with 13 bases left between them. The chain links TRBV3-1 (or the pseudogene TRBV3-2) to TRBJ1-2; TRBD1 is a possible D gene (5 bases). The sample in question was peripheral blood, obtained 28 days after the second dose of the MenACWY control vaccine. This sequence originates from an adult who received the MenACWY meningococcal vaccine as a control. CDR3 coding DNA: TGTGCCAGCAGCCAAGGGGATCAGGGCGGCTATGGCTACACCTTC. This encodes CASSQGDQGGYGYTF.